This TCR beta chain came from a study of T cell responses to AZD1222 COVID-19 vaccine. Turning to the study itself: Samples with a second dose at about 4 or about 12 weeks were pooled together.

Whole-study findings and limits: Baseline serology detected seropositivity in only 5 to 7 AZD1222 recipients. Two doses of AZD1222 preceded a rise in Spike-specific TCR breadth and depth. With dominance at 160-218 and 743-854, vaccine-associated CD4 TCRs spanned spike.

About this clone: Its antigen is not identified.

J gave up 0 bases and V 2 bases, and 9 bases lay outside the gene matches. The CDR3 is 18 residues long. CDR1 KGHSH and CDR2 LQKENI come from the germline V gene. Sequenced by immunoSEQ multiplex PCR; TCRdb stores in-frame clones only, minus some. The sample holds about 180,000 clones, just over 85% seen once. Sequences were derived from peripheral blood, sampled on day 0 of AZD1222 vaccination. This TCR was recovered from an adult in good health. This chain uses TRBV18 with TRBJ1-2; 10 positions agree with TRBD1. CDR3 DNA sequence: TGTGCCAGCTCACCAACTGACAGGGGGCCTACCCCTAACTATGGCTACACCTTC. Its translation is CASSPTDRGPTPNYGYTF.